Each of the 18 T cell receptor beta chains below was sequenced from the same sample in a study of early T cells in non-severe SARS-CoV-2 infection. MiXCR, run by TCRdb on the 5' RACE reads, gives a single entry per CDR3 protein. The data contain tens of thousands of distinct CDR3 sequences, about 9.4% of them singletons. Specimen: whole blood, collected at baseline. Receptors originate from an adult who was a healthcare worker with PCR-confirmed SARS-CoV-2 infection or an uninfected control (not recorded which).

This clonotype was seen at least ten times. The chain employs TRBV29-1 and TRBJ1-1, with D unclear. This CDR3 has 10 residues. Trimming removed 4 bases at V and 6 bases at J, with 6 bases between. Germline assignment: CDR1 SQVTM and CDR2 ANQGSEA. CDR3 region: CSVGFSEAFF. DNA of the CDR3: TGCAGCGTTGGTTTTTCTGAAGCTTTCTTT.

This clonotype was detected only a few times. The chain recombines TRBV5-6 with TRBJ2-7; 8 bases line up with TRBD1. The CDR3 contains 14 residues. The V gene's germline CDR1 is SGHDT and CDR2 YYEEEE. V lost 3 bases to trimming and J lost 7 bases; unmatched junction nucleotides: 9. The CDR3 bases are TGTGCCAGCAGCTCATCGACCGGGACAGGAGAGCAGTACTTC. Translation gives CASSSSTGTGEQYF.

The CDR3 is CASSIDGPDLSGANVLTF. The CDR3 DNA sequence: TGTGCCAGTAGTATAGATGGTCCGGACCTCTCTGGGGCCAACGTCCTGACTTTC. The V gene is TRBV19, the J gene TRBJ2-6; no definite D call. The germline CDR1 and CDR2 sequences are LNHDA and SQIVND (reference sequence). CDR3 length: 18 residues. Deletions cut 0 bases from V and 0 bases from J, with 12 bases between.

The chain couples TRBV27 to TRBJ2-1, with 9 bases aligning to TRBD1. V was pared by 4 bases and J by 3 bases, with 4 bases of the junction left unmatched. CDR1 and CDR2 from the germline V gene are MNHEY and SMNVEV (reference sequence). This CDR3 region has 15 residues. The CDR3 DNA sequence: TGTGCCAGCAGTTCCGGACAGGGGAACTACAATGAGCAGTTCTTC. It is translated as CASSSGQGNYNEQFF.

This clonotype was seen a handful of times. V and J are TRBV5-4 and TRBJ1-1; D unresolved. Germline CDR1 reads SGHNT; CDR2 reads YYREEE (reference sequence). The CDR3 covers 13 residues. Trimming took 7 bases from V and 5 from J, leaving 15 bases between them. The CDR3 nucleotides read TGTGCCAGCCAAGACCCCCCGGGGACTGAAGCTTTCTTT. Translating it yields CASQDPPGTEAFF. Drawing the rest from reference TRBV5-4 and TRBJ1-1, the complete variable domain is ETGVTQSPTHLIKTRGQQVTLRCSSQSGHNTVSWYQQALGQGPQFIFQYYREEENGRGNFPPRFSGLQFPNYSSELNVNALELDDSALYLCASQDPPGTEAFFGQGTRLTVV.

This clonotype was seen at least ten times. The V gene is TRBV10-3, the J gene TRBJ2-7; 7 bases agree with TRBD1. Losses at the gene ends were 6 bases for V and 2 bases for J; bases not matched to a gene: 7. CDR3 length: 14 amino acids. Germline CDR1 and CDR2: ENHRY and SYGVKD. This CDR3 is CAISPGGSAYEQYF. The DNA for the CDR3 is TGTGCCATCAGCCCAGGGGGTTCTGCCTACGAGCAGTACTTC.

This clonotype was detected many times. CDR3 loop: CATTGPKWEKLFF. Here the CDR3 DNA reads TGTGCCACCACCGGGCCGAAGTGGGAAAAACTGTTTTTT. The gene calls are TRBV19 and TRBJ1-4, with no clear D. The germline V gene has CDR1 LNHDA and CDR2 SQIVND (reference sequence). V gave up 10 bases and J gave up 8 bases, with 17 bases separating them. The CDR3 extends over 13 amino acids.

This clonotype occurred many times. The CDR3, as DNA: TGCAGCGTTGAAAGAGGAACCGGTGAAAAACTGTTTTTT. This encodes CSVERGTGEKLFF. The genes are TRBV29-1 and TRBJ1-4; D not certain. CDR1 and CDR2 from the germline V gene are SQVTM and ANQGSEA. Trimming shortened V by 2 bases and J by 7 bases, and 11 bases separated the two germline ends. CDR3 size: 13 residues.

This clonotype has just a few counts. For the CDR3, the DNA is TGCAGTGCTTTCCCGACTAGAAATCGAGACAATGAGCAGTTCTTC. Amino acids: CSAFPTRNRDNEQFF. The J gene is TRBJ2-1, the V gene TRBV20-1, with D perhaps TRBD2 (6 bases). CDR3 length: 15 amino acids. Germline CDR1 is DFQATT and CDR2 is SNEGSKA (reference sequence). The V and J ends lost 5 bases and 5 bases respectively, with 19 bases between them.

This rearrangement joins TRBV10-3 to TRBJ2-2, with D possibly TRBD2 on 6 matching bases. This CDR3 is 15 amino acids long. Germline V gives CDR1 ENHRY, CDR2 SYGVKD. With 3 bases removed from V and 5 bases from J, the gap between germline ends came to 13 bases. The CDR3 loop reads CAISDVSGRTGELFF. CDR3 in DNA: TGTGCCATCAGTGACGTCTCAGGGAGGACCGGGGAGCTGTTTTTT.

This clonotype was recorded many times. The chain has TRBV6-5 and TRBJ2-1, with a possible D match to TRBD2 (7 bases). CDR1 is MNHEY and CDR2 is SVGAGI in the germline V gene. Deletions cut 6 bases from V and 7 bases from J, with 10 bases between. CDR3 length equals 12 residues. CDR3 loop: CASRGGGNEQFF. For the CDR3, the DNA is TGTGCCAGCAGAGGGGGAGGGAATGAGCAGTTCTTC.

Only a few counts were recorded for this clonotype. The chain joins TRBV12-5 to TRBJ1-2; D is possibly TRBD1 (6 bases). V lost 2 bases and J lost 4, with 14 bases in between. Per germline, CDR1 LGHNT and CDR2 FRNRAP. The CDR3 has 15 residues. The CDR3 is CASGLSRGALYGYTF. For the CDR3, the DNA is TGTGCTAGTGGTTTGTCCAGGGGAGCCCTCTATGGCTACACCTTC.

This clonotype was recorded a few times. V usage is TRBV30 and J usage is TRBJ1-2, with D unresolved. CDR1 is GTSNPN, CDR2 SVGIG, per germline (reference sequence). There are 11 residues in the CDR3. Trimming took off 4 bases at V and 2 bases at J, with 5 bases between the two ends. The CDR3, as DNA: TGTGCCTGGAACGGGAACTATGGCTACACCTTC. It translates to CAWNGNYGYTF.

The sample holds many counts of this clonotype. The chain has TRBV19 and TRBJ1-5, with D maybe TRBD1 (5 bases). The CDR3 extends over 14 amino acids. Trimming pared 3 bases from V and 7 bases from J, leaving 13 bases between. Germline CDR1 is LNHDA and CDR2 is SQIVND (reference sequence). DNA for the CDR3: TGTGCCAGTAGTATGAGGCAGGGATGGCAGCCCCAGCATTTT. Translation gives CASSMRQGWQPQHF.

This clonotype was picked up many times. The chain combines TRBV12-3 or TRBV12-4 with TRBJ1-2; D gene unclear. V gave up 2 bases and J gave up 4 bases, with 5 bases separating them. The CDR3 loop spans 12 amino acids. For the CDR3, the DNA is TGTGCCAGCAGTTTACCCGGCTATGGCTACACCTTC. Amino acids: CASSLPGYGYTF.

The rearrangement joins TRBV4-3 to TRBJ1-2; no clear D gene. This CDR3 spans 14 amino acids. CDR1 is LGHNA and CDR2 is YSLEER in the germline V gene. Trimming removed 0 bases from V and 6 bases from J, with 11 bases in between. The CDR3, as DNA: TGCGCCAGCAGCCAAGATTGGGCGGCGGATGGCTACACCTTC. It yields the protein CASSQDWAADGYTF.

CDR3 nucleotides: TGTGCCAGCACCCCTCTGGGTGAAAGGCAGTATTTT. This gives the protein CASTPLGERQYF. This sequence joins TRBV2 and TRBJ2-3; D is unclear. V shed 7 bases and J shed 11 bases, with 16 bases lying between them. Germline V gene data show CDR1 as SNHLY and CDR2 as FYNNEI. The CDR3 length is 12 residues.

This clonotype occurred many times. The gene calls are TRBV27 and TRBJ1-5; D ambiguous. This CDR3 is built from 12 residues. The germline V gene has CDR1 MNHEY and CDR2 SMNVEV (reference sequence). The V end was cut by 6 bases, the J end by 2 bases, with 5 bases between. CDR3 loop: CASSGGNQPQHF. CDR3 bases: TGTGCCAGCAGCGGGGGCAATCAGCCCCAGCATTTT.